The clone carrying this T cell receptor beta chain rates as medium-sized. Its antigen is unknown. The data belong to a study of graft-versus-host responses after intestinal transplantation. Study-wide background: Recipients uniformly received anti-thymocyte globulin induction, followed by tacrolimus and steroids for around 3 years.

Researchers processed graft tissue to release intraepithelial and lamina propria lymphocytes. Method: immunoSEQ multiplex PCR; TCRdb's copy keeps in-frame clones and lacks some. Among tens of thousands of clones listed, roughly 89% were seen once. Germline loops: CDR1 SGHDN, CDR2 FVKESK. The CDR3 extends over 12 amino acids. V was trimmed by 0 bases and J by 10 bases, leaving 7 bases between them. General study results and limits: Early after transplant, HvG declines were associated with peak levels of circulating GvH clones.

The specimen comprised ileum tissue, sampled less than 400 days after transplant. This TCR derives from a human patient who received an intestinal transplant, so some T cells may come from the graft donor. V gene TRBV14 combines with J gene TRBJ2-1; D gene unclear. CDR3 sequence reads: CASSQDRLEQFF. CDR3 DNA: TGTGCCAGCAGCCAAGATCGGCTAGAGCAGTTCTTC.